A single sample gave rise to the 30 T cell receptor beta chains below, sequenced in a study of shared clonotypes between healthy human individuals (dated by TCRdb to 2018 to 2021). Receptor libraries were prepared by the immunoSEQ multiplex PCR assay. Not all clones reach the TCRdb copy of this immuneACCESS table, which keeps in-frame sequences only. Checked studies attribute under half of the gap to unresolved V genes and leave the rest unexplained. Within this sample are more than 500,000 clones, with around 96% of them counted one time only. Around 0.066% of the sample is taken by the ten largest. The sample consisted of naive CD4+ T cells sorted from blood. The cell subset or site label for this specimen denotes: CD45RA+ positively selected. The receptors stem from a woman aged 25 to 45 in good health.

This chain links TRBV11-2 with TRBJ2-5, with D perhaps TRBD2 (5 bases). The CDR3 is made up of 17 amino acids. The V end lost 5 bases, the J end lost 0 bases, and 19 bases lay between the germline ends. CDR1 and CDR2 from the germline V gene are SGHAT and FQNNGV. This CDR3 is CASSALVGATYQETQYF. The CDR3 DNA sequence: TGTGCCAGCAGCGCGCTGGTGGGAGCGACGTACCAAGAGACCCAGTACTTC.

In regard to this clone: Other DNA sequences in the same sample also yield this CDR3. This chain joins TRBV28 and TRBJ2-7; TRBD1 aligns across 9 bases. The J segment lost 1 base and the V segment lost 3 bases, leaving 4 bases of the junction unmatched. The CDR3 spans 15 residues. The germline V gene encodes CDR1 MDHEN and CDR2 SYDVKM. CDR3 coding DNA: TGTGCCAGCAGTTTGGCCGGGACAGGGTCCTACGAGCAGTACTTC. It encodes CASSLAGTGSYEQYF.

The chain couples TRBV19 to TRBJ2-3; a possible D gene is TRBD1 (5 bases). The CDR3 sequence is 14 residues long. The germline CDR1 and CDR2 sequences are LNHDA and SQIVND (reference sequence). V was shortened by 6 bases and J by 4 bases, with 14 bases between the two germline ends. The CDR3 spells CASRYRTNSDTQYF. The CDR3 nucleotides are TGTGCCAGTAGGTACAGGACAAATTCAGATACGCAGTATTTT. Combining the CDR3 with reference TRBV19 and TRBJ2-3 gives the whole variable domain DGGITQSPKYLFRKEGQNVTLSCEQNLNHDAMYWYRQDPGQGLRLIYYSQIVNDFQKGDIAEGYSVSREKKESFPLTVTSAQKNPTAFYLCASRYRTNSDTQYFGPGTRLTVL.

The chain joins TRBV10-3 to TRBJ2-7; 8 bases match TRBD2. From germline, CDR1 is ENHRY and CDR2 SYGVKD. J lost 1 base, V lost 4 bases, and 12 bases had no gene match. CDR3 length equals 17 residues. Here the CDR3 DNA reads TGTGCCATCAGTGGTCGGCTGGCGGGAGGTGGGTCCTACGAGCAGTACTTC. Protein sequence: CAISGRLAGGGSYEQYF.

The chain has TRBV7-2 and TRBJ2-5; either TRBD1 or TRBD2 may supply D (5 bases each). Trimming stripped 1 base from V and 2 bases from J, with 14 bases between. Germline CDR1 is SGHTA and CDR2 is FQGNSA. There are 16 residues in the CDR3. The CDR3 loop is CASSLGVGTLQETQYF. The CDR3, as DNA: TGTGCCAGCAGCTTAGGGGTCGGGACCTTACAAGAGACCCAGTACTTC.

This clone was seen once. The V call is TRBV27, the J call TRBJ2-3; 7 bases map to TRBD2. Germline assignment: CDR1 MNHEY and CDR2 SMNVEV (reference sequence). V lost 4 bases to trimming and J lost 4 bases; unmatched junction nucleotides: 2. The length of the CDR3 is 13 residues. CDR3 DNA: TGTGCCAGCAGTTCGCGGGAGTCAGATACGCAGTATTTT. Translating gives CASSSRESDTQYF.

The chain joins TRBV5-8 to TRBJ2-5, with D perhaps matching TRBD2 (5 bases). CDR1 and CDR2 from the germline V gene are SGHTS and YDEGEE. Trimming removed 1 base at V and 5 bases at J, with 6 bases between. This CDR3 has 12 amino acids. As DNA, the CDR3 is TGTGCCAGCAGCTTGTCGGGGGAGACCCAGTACTTC. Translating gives CASSLSGETQYF.

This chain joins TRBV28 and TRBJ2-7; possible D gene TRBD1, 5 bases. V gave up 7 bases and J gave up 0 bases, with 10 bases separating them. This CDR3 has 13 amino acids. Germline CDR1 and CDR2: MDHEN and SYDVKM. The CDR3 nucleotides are TGTGCCAGCACCCAGCAGGGCTCCTACGAGCAGTACTTC. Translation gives CASTQQGSYEQYF.

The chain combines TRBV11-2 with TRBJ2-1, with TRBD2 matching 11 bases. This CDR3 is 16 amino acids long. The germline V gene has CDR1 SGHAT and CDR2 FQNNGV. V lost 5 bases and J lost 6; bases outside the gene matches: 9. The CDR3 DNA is TGTGCCAGCAGCCTATTCCTAGCGGGAGGCCCCAATGAGCAGTTCTTC. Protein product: CASSLFLAGGPNEQFF.

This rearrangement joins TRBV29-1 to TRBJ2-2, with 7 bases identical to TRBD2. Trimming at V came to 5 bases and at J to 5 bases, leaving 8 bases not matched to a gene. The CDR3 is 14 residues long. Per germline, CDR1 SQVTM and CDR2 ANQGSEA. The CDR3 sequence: CSVHGPGGTGELFF. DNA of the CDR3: TGCAGCGTTCACGGGCCCGGGGGGACCGGGGAGCTGTTTTTT.

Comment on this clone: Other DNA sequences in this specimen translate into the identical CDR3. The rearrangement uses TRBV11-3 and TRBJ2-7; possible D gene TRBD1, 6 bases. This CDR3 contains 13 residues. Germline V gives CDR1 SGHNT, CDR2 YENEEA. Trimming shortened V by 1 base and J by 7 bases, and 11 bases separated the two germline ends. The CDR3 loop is CASSLGTGSEQYF. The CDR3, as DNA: TGTGCCAGCAGCTTAGGTACAGGGTCTGAGCAGTACTTC. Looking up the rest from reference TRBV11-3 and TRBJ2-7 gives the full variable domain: EAGVVQSPRYKIIEKKQPVAFWCNPISGHNTLYWYLQNLGQGPELLIRYENEEAVDDSQLPKDRFSAERLKGVDSTLKIQPAELGDSAVYLCASSLGTGSEQYFGPGTRLTVT.

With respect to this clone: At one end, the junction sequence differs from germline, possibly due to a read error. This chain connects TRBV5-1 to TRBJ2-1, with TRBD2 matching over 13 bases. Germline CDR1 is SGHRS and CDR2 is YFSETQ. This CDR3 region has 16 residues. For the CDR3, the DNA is TGCGCCAGCAGCTTCTCGCCAGAACTAGCGGGAGGGGGACGGATCTTC. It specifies CASSFSPELAGGGRIF.

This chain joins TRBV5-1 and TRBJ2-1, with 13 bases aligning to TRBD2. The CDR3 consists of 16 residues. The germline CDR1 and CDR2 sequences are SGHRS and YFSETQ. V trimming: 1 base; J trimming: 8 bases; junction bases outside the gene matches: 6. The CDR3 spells CASSLTSGRAKDEQFF. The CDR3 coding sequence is TGCGCCAGCAGCTTGACTAGCGGGAGGGCGAAGGATGAGCAGTTCTTC.

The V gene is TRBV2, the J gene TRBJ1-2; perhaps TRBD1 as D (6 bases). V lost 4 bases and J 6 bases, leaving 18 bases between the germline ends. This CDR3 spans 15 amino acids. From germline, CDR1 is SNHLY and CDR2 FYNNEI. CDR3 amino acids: CASSGNSRGRDGYTF. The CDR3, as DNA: TGTGCCAGCAGTGGGAATTCCAGGGGACGGGATGGCTACACCTTC.

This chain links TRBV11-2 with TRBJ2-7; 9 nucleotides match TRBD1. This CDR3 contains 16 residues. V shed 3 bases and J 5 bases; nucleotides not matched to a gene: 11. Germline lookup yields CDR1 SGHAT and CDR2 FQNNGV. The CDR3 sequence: CASSFPTGTGLNEQYF. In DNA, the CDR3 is TGTGCCAGCAGCTTCCCGACCGGGACAGGGTTGAACGAGCAGTACTTC.

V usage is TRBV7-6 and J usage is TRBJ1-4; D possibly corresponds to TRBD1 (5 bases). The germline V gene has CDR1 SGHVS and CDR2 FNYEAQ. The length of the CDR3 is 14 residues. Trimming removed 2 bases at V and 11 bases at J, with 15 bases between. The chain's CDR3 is CASSLFRDPGKLFF. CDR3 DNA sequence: TGTGCCAGCAGCTTATTCCGGGACCCCGGCAAACTGTTTTTT.

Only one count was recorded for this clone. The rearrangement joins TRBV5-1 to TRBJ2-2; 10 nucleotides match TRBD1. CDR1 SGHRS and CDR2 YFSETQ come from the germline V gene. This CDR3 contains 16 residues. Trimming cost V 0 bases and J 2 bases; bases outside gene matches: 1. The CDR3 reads CASSLVTGGNTGELFF. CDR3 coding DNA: TGCGCCAGCAGCTTGGTGACAGGGGGCAACACCGGGGAGCTGTTTTTT.

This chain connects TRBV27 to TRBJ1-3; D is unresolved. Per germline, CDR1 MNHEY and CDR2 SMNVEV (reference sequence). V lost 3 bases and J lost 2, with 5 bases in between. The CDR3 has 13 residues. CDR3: CASSFLAGNTIYF. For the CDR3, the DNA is TGTGCCAGCAGTTTTCTGGCTGGAAACACCATATATTTT.

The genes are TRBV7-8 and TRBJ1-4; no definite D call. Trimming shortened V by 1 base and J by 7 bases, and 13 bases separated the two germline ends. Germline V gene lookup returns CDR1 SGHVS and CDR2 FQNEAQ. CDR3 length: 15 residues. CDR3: CASSLETLGPEKLFF. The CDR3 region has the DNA TGTGCCAGCAGCTTAGAGACGTTAGGGCCTGAAAAACTGTTTTTT.

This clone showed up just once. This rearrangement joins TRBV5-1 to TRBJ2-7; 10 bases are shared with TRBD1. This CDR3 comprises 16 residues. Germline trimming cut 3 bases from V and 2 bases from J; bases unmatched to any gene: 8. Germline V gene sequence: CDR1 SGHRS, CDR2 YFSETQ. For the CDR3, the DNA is TGCGCCAGCAGCTGGATCGGGACAGGGGAGGCCTACGAGCAGTACTTC. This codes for CASSWIGTGEAYEQYF.

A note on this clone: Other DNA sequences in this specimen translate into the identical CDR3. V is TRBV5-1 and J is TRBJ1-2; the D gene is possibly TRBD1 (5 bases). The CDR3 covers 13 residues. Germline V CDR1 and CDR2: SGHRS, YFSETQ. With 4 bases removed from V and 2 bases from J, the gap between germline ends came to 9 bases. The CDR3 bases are TGCGCCAGCAGCCTAGGGGTGAACTATGGCTACACCTTC. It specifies CASSLGVNYGYTF.

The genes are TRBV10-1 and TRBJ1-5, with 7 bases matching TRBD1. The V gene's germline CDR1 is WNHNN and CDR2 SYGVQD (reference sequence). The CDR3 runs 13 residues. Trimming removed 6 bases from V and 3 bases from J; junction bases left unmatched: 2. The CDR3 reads CASRGQLNQPQHF. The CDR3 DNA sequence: TGCGCCAGCAGGGGACAGCTCAATCAGCCCCAGCATTTT.

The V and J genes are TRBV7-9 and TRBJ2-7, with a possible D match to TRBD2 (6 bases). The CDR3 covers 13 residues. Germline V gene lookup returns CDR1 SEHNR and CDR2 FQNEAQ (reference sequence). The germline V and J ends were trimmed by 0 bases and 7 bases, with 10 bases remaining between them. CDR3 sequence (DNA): TGTGCCAGCAGCTTAGCGGGGGGATGGGAGCAGTACTTC. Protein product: CASSLAGGWEQYF.

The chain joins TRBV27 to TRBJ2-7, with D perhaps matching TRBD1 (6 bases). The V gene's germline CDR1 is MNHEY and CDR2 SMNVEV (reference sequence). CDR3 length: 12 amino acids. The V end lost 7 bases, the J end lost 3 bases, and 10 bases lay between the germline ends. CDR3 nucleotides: TGTGCCAGCAACAAAGGGGGCTACGAGCAGTACTTC. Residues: CASNKGGYEQYF.

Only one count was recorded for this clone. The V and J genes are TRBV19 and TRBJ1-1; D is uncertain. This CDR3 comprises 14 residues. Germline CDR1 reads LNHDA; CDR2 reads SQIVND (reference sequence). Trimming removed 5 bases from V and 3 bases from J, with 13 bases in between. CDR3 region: CASSWALRDTEAFF. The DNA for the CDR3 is TGTGCCAGTAGTTGGGCCTTAAGGGACACTGAAGCTTTCTTT. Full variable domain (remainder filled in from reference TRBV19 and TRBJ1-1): DGGITQSPKYLFRKEGQNVTLSCEQNLNHDAMYWYRQDPGQGLRLIYYSQIVNDFQKGDIAEGYSVSREKKESFPLTVTSAQKNPTAFYLCASSWALRDTEAFFGQGTRLTVV.

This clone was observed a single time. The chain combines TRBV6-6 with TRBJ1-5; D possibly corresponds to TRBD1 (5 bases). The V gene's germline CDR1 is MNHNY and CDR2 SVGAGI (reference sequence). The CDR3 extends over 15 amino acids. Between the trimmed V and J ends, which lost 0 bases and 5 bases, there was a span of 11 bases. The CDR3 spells CASSYSIRGDQPQHF. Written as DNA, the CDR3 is TGTGCCAGCAGTTACTCCATCCGGGGCGATCAGCCCCAGCATTTT.

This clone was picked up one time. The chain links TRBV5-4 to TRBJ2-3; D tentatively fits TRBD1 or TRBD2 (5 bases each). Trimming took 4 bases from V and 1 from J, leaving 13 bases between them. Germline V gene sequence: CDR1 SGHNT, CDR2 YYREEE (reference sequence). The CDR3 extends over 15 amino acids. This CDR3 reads CASSQGVSGTDTQYF. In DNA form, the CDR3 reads TGTGCCAGCAGCCAGGGTGTTAGCGGCACAGATACGCAGTATTTT.

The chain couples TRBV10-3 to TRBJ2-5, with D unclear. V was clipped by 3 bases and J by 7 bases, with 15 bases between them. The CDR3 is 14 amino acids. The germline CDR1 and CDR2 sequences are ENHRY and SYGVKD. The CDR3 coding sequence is TGTGCCATCAGTGACCTCGGTCTTGCCGGGACCCAGTACTTC. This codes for CAISDLGLAGTQYF.

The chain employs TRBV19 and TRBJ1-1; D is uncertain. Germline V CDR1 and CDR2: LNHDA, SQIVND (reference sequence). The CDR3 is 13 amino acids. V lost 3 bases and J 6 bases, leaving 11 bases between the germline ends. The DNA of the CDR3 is TGTGCCAGTAGTATCGGTGTTCTTTCTGAAGCTTTCTTT. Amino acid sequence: CASSIGVLSEAFF.

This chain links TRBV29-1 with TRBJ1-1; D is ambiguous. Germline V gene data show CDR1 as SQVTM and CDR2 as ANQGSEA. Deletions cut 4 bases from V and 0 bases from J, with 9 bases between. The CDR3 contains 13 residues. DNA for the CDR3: TGCAGCGTTGTCCGGCAGTTGAACACTGAAGCTTTCTTT. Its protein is CSVVRQLNTEAFF.